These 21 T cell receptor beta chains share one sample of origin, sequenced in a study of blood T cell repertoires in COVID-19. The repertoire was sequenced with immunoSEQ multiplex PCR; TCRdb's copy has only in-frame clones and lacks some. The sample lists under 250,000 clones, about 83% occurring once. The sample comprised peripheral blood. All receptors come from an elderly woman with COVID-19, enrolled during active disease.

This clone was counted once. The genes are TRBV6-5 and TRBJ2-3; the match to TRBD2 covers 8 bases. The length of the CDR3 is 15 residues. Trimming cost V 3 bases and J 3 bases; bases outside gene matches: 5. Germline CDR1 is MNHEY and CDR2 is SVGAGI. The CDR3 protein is CASSYMRGATDTQYF. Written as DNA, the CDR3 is TGTGCCAGCAGTTATATGCGGGGGGCGACAGATACGCAGTATTTT.

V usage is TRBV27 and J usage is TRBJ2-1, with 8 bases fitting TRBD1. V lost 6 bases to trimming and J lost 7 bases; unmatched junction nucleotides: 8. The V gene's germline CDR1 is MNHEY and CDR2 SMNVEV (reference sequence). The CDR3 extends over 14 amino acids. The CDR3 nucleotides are TGTGCCAGCAGGAAGACAGGGGTTGGAAATGAGCAGTTCTTC. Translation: CASRKTGVGNEQFF.

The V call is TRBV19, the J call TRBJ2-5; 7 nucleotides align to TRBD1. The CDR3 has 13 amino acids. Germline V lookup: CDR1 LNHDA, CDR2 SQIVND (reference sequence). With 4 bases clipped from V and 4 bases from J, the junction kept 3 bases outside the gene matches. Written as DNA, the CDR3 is TGTGCCAGTAGTAGATACAGGGGAGAGACCCAGTACTTC. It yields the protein CASSRYRGETQYF.

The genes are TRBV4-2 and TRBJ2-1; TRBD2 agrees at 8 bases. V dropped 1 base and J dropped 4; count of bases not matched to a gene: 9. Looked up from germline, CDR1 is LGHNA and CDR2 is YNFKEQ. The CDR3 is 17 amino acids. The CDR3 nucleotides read TGTGCCAGCAGCCAAGTTTGGCTGGCGGGGGGTTACAATGAGCAGTTCTTC. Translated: CASSQVWLAGGYNEQFF.

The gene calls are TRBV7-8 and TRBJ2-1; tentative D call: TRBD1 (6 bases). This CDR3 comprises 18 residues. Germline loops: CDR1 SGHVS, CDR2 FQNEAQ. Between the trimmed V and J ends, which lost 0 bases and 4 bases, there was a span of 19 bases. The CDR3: CASSLARPQGLPYNEQFF. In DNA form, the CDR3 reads TGTGCCAGCAGCTTAGCGCGTCCCCAGGGGCTCCCTTACAATGAGCAGTTCTTC.

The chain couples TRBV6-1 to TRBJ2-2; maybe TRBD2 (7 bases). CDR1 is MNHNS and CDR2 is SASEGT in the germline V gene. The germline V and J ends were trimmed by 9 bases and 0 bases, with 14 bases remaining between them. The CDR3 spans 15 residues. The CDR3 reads CASGGAPANTGELFF. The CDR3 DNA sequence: TGTGCCAGTGGGGGGGCCCCCGCGAACACCGGGGAGCTGTTTTTT.

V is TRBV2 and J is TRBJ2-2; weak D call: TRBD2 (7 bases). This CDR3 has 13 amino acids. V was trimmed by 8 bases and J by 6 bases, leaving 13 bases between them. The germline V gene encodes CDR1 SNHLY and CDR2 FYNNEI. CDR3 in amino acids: CASSGGGAGELFF. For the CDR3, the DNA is TGTGCCAGCTCCGGAGGGGGGGCCGGGGAGCTGTTTTTT.

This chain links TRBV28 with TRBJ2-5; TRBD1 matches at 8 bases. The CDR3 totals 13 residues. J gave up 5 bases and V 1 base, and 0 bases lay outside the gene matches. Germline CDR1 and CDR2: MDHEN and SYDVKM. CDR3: CASSLYRGETQYF. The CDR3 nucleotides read TGTGCCAGCAGTTTATACAGGGGGGAGACCCAGTACTTC.

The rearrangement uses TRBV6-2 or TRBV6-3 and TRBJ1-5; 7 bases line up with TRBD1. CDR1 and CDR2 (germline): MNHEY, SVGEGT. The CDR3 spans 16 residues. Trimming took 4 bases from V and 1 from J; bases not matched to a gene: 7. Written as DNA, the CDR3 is TGTGCCAGCAGTTTCGGGACAGTACTGAGCAATCAGCCCCAGCATTTT. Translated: CASSFGTVLSNQPQHF.

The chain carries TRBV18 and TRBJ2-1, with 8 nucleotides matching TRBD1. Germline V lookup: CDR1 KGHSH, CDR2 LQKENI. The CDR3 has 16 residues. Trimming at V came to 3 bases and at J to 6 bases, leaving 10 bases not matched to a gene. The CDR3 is CASSPAGTGGSNEQFF. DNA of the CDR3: TGTGCCAGCTCACCGGCCGGGACAGGTGGGAGCAATGAGCAGTTCTTC.

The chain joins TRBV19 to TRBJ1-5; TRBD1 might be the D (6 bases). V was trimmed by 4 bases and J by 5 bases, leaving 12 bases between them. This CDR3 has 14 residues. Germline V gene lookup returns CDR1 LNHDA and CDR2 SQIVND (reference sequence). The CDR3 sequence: CASSSSGVYQPQHF. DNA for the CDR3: TGTGCCAGTAGTAGCTCAGGGGTTTATCAGCCCCAGCATTTT.

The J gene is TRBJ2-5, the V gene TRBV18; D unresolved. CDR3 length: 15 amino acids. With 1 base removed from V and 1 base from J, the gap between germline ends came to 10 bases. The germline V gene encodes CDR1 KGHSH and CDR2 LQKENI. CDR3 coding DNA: TGTGCCAGCTCACCACAGCCAGGTACCCAAGAGACCCAGTACTTC. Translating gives CASSPQPGTQETQYF. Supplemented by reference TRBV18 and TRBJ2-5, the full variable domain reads NAGVMQNPRHLVRRRGQEARLRCSPMKGHSHVYWYRQLPEEGLKFMVYLQKENIIDESGMPKERFSAEFPKEGPSILRIQQVVRGDSAAYFCASSPQPGTQETQYFGPGTRLLVL.

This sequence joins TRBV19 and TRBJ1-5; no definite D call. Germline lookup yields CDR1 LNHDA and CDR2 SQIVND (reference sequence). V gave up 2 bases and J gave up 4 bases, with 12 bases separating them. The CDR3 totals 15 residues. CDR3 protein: CASSIYLRENQPQHF. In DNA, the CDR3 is TGTGCCAGTAGTATATATTTGCGAGAGAATCAGCCCCAGCATTTT.

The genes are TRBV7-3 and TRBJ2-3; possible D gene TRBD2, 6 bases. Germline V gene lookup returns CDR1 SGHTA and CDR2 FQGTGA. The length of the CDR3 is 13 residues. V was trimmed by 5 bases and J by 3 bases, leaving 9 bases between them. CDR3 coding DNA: TGTGCCAGCAGCCCGGGGAGGACAGATACGCAGTATTTT. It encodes CASSPGRTDTQYF.

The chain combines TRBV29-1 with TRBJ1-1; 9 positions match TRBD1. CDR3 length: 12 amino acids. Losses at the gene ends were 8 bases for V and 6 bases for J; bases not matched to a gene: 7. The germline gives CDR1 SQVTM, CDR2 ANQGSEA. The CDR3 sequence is CSYNRGRAEAFF. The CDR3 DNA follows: TGCAGCTACAACAGGGGGCGAGCTGAAGCTTTCTTT.

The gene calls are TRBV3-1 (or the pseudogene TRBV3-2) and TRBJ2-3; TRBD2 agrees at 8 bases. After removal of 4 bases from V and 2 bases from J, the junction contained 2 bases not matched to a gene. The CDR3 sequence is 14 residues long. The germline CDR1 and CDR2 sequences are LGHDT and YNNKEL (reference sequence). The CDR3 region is CASSLRGATDTQYF. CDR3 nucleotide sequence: TGTGCCAGCAGCCTGCGGGGGGCCACAGATACGCAGTATTTT.

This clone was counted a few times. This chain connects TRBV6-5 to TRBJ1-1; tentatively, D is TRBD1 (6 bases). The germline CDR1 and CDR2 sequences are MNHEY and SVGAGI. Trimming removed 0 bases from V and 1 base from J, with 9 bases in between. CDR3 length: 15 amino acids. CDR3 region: CASSYSGTSNTEAFF. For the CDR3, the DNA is TGTGCCAGCAGTTACTCCGGGACATCGAACACTGAAGCTTTCTTT.

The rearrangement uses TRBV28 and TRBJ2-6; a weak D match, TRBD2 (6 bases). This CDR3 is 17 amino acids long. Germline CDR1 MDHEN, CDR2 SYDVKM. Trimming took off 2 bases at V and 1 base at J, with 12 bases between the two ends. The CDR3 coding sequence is TGTGCCAGCAGTTTAACGCAGGGACTTTCTGGGGCCAACGTCCTGACTTTC. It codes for CASSLTQGLSGANVLTF.

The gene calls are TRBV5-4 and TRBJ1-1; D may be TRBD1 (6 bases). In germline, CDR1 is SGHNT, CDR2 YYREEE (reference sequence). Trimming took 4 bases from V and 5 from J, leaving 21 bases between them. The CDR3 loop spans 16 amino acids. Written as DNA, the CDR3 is TGTGCCAGCAGCCCCGGGGGGGCAGGGTCCGGGACTGAAGCTTTCTTT. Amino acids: CASSPGGAGSGTEAFF.

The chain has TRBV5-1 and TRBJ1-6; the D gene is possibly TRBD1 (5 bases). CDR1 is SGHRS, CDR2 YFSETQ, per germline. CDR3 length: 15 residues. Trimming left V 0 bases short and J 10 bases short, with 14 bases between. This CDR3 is CASSLGGLLGSPLHF. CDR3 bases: TGCGCCAGCAGCTTGGGGGGACTCCTAGGGTCACCCCTCCACTTT.

The chain's CDR3 is CATSEAGNTGELFF. The CDR3 nucleotides read TGTGCCACCAGTGAGGCGGGCAACACCGGGGAGCTGTTTTTT. This chain connects TRBV24-1 to TRBJ2-2, with D perhaps TRBD2 (5 bases). The CDR3 is 14 residues long. Germline-derived CDR1 and CDR2 are KGHDR and SFDVKD. V lost 4 bases and J lost 2, with 7 bases in between.